This T cell receptor beta chain was sequenced during a study of Ad26.COV2.S vaccination and SARS-CoV-2 variants. Overall study results and limits: Individuals receiving vaccine had higher spike-specific TCR breadth than placebo recipients did.

The germline CDR1 and CDR2 sequences are MNHNS and SASEGT. The J segment lost 8 bases and the V segment lost 2 bases, leaving 8 bases of the junction unmatched. The CDR3 consists of 15 residues. This clone was recorded only once. No antigen is known for it. Repertoires were generated with immunoSEQ multiplex PCR, while TCRdb's copy carries only in-frame clones and drops some. The sample has about 350,000 clones; about 90% are singletons. Sequenced material: peripheral blood, taken after recovery from COVID-19. The sequence came from a human donor who had recovered from COVID-19. The chain recombines TRBV6-1 with TRBJ2-4, with TRBD1 matching over 8 bases. CDR3 loop: CASSERTGTRDIQYF. Here the CDR3 DNA reads TGTGCCAGCAGTGAACGGACAGGGACGAGGGACATTCAGTACTTC.